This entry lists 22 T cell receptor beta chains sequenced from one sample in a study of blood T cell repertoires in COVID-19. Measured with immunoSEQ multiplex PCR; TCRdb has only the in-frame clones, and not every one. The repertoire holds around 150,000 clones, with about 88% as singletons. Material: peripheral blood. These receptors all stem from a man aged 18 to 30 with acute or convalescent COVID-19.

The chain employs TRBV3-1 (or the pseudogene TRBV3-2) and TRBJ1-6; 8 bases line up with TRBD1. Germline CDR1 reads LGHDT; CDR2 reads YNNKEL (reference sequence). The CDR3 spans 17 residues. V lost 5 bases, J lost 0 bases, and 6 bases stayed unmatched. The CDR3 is CASSAGQASSYNSPLHF. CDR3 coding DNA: TGTGCCAGCAGCGCGGGACAGGCGAGCTCCTATAATTCACCCCTCCACTTT.

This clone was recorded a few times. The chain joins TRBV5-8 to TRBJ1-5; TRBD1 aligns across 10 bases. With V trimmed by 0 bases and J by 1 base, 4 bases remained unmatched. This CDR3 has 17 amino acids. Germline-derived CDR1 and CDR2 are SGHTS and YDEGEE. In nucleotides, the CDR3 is TGTGCCAGCAGCTTGGGACAGGGGGCTTTGAGCAATCAGCCCCAGCATTTT. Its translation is CASSLGQGALSNQPQHF. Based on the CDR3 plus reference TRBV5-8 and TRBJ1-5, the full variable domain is EAGVTQSPTHLIKTRGQQATLRCSPISGHTSVYWYQQALGLGLQFLLWYDEGEERNRGNFPPRFSGRQFPNYSSELNVNALELEDSALYLCASSLGQGALSNQPQHFGDGTRLSIL.

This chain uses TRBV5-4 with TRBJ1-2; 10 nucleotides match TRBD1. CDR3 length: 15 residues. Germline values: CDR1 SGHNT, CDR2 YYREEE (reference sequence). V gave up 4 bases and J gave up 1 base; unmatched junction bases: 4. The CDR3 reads CASSGGTGDNYGYTF. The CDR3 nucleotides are TGTGCCAGCAGCGGCGGGACAGGGGATAACTATGGCTACACCTTC.

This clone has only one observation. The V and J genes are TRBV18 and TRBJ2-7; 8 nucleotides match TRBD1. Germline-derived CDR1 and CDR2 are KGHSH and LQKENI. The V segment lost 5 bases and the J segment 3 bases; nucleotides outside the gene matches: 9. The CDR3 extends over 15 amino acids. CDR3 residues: CASSSRQGRHYEQYF. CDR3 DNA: TGTGCCAGCTCATCTCGACAGGGGAGGCACTACGAGCAGTACTTC. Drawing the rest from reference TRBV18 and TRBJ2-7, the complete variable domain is NAGVMQNPRHLVRRRGQEARLRCSPMKGHSHVYWYRQLPEEGLKFMVYLQKENIIDESGMPKERFSAEFPKEGPSILRIQQVVRGDSAAYFCASSSRQGRHYEQYFGPGTRLTVT.

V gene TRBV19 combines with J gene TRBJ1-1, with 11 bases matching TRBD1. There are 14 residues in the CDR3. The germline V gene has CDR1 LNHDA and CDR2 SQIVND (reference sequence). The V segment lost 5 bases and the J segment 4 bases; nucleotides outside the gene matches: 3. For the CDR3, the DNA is TGTGCCAGTAGTCACGGGACAGGGGGCACTGAAGCTTTCTTT. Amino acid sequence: CASSHGTGGTEAFF. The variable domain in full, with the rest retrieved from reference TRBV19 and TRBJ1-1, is DGGITQSPKYLFRKEGQNVTLSCEQNLNHDAMYWYRQDPGQGLRLIYYSQIVNDFQKGDIAEGYSVSREKKESFPLTVTSAQKNPTAFYLCASSHGTGGTEAFFGQGTRLTVV.

The CDR3 sequence is CASSDRTGFSPLHF. In nucleotides, the CDR3 is TGCGCCAGCAGTGATCGGACAGGGTTTTCACCCCTCCACTTT. The chain links TRBV10-2 to TRBJ1-6, with 8 bases identical to TRBD1. Trimming cost V 3 bases and J 9 bases; bases outside gene matches: 4. The CDR3 is 14 amino acids. Germline lookup yields CDR1 WSHSY and CDR2 SAAADI.

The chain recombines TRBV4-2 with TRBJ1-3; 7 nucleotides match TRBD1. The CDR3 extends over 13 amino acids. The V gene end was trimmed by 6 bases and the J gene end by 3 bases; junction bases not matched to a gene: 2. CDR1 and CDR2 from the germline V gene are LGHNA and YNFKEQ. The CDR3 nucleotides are TGTGCCAGCAGACAGGGGCTTGGAAACACCATATATTTT. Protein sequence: CASRQGLGNTIYF.

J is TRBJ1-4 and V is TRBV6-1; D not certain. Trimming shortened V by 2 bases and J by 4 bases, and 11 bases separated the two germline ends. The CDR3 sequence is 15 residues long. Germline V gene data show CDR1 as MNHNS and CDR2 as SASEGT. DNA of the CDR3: TGTGCCAGCAGTGAAACTAGGCGGGGTAATGAAAAACTGTTTTTT. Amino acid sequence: CASSETRRGNEKLFF.

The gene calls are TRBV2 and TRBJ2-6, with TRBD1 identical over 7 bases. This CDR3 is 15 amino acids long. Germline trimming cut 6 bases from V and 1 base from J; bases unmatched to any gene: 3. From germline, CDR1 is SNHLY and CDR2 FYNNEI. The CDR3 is CASRSDRSGANVLTF. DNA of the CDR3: TGTGCCAGCAGATCGGACAGGTCTGGGGCCAACGTCCTGACTTTC.

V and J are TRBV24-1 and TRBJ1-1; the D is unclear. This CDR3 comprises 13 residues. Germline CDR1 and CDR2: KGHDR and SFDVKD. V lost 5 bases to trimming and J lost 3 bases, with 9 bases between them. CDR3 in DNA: TGTGCCACCAGTGGTGGGCCCTACACTGAAGCTTTCTTT. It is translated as CATSGGPYTEAFF.

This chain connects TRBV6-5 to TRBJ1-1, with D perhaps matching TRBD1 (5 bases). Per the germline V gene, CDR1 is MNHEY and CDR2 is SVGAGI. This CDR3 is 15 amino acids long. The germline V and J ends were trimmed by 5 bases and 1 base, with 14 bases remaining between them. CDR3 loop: CASSPQGLGNTEAFF. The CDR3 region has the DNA TGTGCCAGCAGTCCGCAGGGTTTGGGGAACACTGAAGCTTTCTTT.

This CDR3 is CATSDMWLDYGYTF. CDR3 in DNA: TGTGCCACCAGTGATATGTGGTTAGACTATGGCTACACCTTC. V and J are TRBV24-1 and TRBJ1-2; D ambiguous. This CDR3 is 14 amino acids long. Germline V CDR1 and CDR2: KGHDR, SFDVKD. The V and J ends lost 3 bases and 3 bases respectively, with 10 bases between them.

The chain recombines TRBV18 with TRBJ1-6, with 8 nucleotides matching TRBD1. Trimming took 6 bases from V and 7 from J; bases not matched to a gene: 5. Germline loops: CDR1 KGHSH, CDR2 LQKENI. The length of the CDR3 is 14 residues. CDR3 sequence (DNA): TGTGCCAGCTCTAAGGACAGGGAGAATTCACCCCTCCACTTT. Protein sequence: CASSKDRENSPLHF.

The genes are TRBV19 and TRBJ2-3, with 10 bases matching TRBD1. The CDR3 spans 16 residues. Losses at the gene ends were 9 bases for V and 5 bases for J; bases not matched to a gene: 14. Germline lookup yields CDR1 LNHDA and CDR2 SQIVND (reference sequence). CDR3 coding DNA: TGTGCCAGCCGGGACAGGGGATTTGGGTTGAGAGATACGCAGTATTTT. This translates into CASRDRGFGLRDTQYF.

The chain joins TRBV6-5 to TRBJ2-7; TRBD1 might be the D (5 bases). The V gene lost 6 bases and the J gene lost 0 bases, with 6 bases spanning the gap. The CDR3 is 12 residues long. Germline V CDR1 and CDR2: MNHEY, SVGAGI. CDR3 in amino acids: CASRDISYEQYV. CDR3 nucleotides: TGTGCCAGCAGGGACATCTCCTACGAGCAGTACGTC.

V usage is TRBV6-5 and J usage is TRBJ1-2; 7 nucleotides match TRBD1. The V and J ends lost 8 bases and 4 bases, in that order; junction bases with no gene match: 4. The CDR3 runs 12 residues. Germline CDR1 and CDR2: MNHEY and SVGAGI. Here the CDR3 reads CASQGGPYGYTF. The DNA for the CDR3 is TGTGCCAGCCAGGGGGGCCCCTATGGCTACACCTTC.

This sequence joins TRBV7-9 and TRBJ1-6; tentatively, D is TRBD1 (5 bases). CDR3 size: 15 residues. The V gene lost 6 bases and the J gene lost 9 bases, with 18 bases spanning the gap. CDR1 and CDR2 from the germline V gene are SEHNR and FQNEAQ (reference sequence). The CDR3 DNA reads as TGTGCCAGCAGTCCCCCGGGGGTAGGGGCTTCACCCCTCCACTTT. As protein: CASSPPGVGASPLHF.

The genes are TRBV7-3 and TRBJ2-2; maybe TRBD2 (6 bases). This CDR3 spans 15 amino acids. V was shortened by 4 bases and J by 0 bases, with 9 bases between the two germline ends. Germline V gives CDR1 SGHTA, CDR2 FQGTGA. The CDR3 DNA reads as TGTGCCAGCAGCTCGGCGGGACCGAACACCGGGGAGCTGTTTTTT. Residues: CASSSAGPNTGELFF.

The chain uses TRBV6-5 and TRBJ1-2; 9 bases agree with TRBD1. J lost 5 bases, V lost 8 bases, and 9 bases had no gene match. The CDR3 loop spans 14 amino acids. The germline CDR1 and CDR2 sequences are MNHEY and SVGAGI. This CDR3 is CASSGQGRFYGYTF. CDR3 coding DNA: TGTGCCAGCTCAGGACAGGGGCGATTTTATGGCTACACCTTC.

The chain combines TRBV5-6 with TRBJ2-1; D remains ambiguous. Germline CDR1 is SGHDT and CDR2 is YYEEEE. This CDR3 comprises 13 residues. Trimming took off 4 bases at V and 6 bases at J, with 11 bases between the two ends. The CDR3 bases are TGTGCCAGCAGCCCCTCTCTCCCCAATGAGCAGTTCTTC. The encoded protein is CASSPSLPNEQFF. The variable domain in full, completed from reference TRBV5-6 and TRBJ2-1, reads DAGVTQSPTHLIKTRGQQVTLRCSPKSGHDTVSWYQQALGQGPQFIFQYYEEEERQRGNFPDRFSGHQFPNYSSELNVNALLLGDSALYLCASSPSLPNEQFFGPGTRLTVL.

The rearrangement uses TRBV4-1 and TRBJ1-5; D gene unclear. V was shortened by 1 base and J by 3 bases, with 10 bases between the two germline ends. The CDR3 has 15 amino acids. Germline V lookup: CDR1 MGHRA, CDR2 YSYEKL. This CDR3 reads CASSQGVSSNQPQHF. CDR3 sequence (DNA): TGCGCCAGCAGCCAAGGAGTGTCTTCCAATCAGCCCCAGCATTTT.

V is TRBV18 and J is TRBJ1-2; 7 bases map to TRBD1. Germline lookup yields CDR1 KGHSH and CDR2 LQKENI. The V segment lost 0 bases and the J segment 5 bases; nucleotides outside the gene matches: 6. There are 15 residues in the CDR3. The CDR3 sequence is CASSPPGAGGYGYTF. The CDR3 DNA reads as TGTGCCAGCTCACCACCCGGGGCAGGGGGTTATGGCTACACCTTC.